This is a list of T cell receptor beta chains from one sample in a study of neurological immune-mediated disorders. TCRdb passed the 5' RACE reads through MiXCR, listing each CDR3 protein once. The profile shows some 49,000 distinct CDR3 sequences, 9% to 10% of them singletons. Sequences were obtained from PBMCs. The receptors shown here come from a woman between 35 and 50 years old in good health. Both conserved end residues are part of each CDR3. The D gene is left open where the match is weak. The listing skips clone size in some rows; elsewhere it reads once, few, many or a size class.

clone size,J gene,D gene,V gene,CDR3 protein,CDR3 DNA
many,TRBJ2-6,TRBD1,TRBV7-2,CASSLVGWDRISGANVLTF,TGTGCCAGCAGCTTAGTCGGTTGGGACAGAATCTCTGGGGCCAACGTCCTGACTTTC
many,TRBJ1-4,.,TRBV6-5,CASSYSRRGREKLFF,TGTGCCAGCAGTTACTCGCGGCGGGGACGCGAAAAACTGTTTTTT
many,TRBJ2-7,.,TRBV12-3/TRBV12-4,CASSPGDEEQYF,TGTGCCAGCAGCCCAGGGGACGAGGAGCAGTACTTC
many,TRBJ1-4,.,TRBV5-1,CASSLEGGVNEKLFF,TGCGCCAGCAGCTTGGAGGGGGGGGTAAATGAAAAACTGTTTTTT
many,TRBJ1-2,.,TRBV5-6,CASRALDSYGYTF,TGTGCCAGCAGGGCGCTGGACAGCTATGGCTACACCTTC
many,TRBJ2-1,TRBD2,TRBV9,CASSVAGLAAREQFF,TGTGCCAGCAGCGTAGCGGGACTAGCCGCCCGCGAGCAGTTCTTC
many,TRBJ1-2,.,TRBV5-1,CASSLAERFYGYTF,TGCGCCAGCAGCTTGGCCGAAAGATTCTATGGCTACACCTTC
many,TRBJ1-6,TRBD1,TRBV4-2,CASSQPGQGDYNSPLHF,TGTGCCAGCAGCCAGCCGGGACAGGGGGACTATAATTCACCCCTCCACTTT
many,TRBJ2-7,.,TRBV5-1,CASSLRRGPAYEQYF,TGCGCCAGCAGCTTGAGGAGGGGGCCTGCATACGAGCAGTACTTC
many,TRBJ1-1,TRBD1,TRBV18,CASSRTGGNTEAFF,TGTGCCAGCTCCAGGACAGGGGGGAACACTGAAGCTTTCTTT
many,TRBJ1-1,.,TRBV5-1,CASSLAGLTEAFF,TGCGCCAGCAGCTTGGCAGGGCTCACTGAAGCTTTCTTT
many,TRBJ1-6,.,TRBV5-1,CASSNPGLRTLYNYNSPLHF,TGCGCCAGCAGTAACCCGGGACTCCGGACCCTTTACAACTATAATTCACCCCTCCACTTT
.,TRBJ2-3,.,TRBV20-1,CSAETSTDTQYF,TGCAGTGCGGAAACCAGCACAGATACGCAGTATTTT
.,TRBJ1-1,.,TRBV10-1,CASSESGTEAFF,TGCGCCAGCAGTGAATCGGGTACTGAAGCTTTCTTT
many,TRBJ2-5,.,TRBV5-1,CASTRVVQEETQYF,TGCGCCAGCACCAGGGTGGTCCAAGAGGAGACCCAGTACTTC
many,TRBJ2-5,.,TRBV7-9,CASSQPQGHQETQYF,TGTGCCAGCAGCCAACCACAGGGTCATCAGGAGACCCAGTACTTC
many,TRBJ1-6,.,TRBV10-3,CAISDTGATAIYNSPLHF,TGTGCCATCAGTGATACAGGTGCAACGGCTATCTATAATTCACCCCTCCACTTT
many,TRBJ2-2,TRBD2,TRBV20-1,CSASKGLAGAHGELFF,TGCAGTGCTAGTAAAGGGCTAGCGGGAGCCCACGGGGAGCTGTTTTTT
many,TRBJ2-7,.,TRBV3-1,CASSQDQREQYF,TGTGCCAGCAGCCAAGATCAGCGCGAGCAGTACTTC
many,TRBJ1-2,TRBD1,TRBV5-1,CASSGTGYGYTF,TGCGCCAGCAGCGGGACAGGGTATGGCTACACCTTC
many,TRBJ1-1,.,TRBV5-1,CASSLEPGFRAEAFF,TGCGCCAGCAGCTTGGAGCCGGGCTTTCGCGCTGAAGCTTTCTTT
many,TRBJ2-1,TRBD2,TRBV7-8,CASSFWGGSDNEQFF,TGTGCCAGCAGCTTTTGGGGGGGATCCGACAATGAGCAGTTCTTC
many,TRBJ1-3,TRBD1,TRBV4-3,CASSQESTGISGNTIYF,TGCGCCAGCAGCCAAGAATCGACAGGGATCTCTGGAAACACCATATATTTT
.,TRBJ2-1,.,TRBV7-3,CASSLWGNEQFF,TGTGCCAGCAGCTTATGGGGGAATGAGCAGTTCTTC
many,TRBJ1-3,.,TRBV20-1,CSARAEPRNTIYF,TGCAGTGCTAGGGCAGAACCTAGAAACACCATATATTTT
many,TRBJ2-2,.,TRBV27,CASSFGSDTGELFF,TGTGCCAGCAGTTTCGGTTCGGACACCGGGGAGCTGTTTTTT
many,TRBJ2-1,.,TRBV20-1,CSARDSIGGGASGYNEQFF,TGCAGTGCTAGAGATAGCATCGGGGGCGGGGCTAGCGGCTACAATGAGCAGTTCTTC
.,TRBJ2-1,.,TRBV7-6,CASSLNSGFYNEQFF,TGTGCCAGCAGCTTAAATTCGGGGTTTTACAATGAGCAGTTCTTC
.,TRBJ2-3,.,TRBV5-1,CASSLEWGAADMQYF,TGCGCCAGCAGCTTGGAGTGGGGGGCGGCAGATATGCAGTATTTT
many,TRBJ2-5,TRBD2,TRBV24-1,CATSDLGLAGGGETQYF,TGTGCCACCAGTGATTTGGGGCTAGCGGGAGGCGGGGAGACCCAGTACTTC
many,TRBJ2-3,.,TRBV12-3/TRBV12-4,CASSSRGPRDTQYF,TGTGCCAGCAGTTCAAGGGGCCCCCGAGATACGCAGTATTTT
.,TRBJ2-2,.,TRBV5-1,CASSLEGNAGTTGELFF,TGCGCCAGCAGCTTGGAGGGAAACGCCGGGACAACCGGGGAGCTGTTTTTT
many,TRBJ1-2,.,TRBV14,CASSQEGCGYTF,TGTGCCAGCAGCCAAGAGGGATGTGGCTACACCTTC
many,TRBJ1-4,.,TRBV5-1,CASSLSGRSTNEKLFF,TGCGCCAGCAGCTTGTCTGGCAGATCAACTAATGAAAAACTGTTTTTT
many,TRBJ2-3,.,TRBV5-1,CASSLAGAPPMDTQYF,TGCGCCAGCAGCTTGGCCGGGGCACCCCCGATGGATACGCAGTATTTT
many,TRBJ2-5,TRBD1,TRBV5-1,CASSLQGRLQETQYF,TGCGCCAGCAGCCTACAGGGGCGCCTTCAAGAGACCCAGTACTTC
many,TRBJ1-1,.,TRBV12-3/TRBV12-4,CASSLAGLGASTEAFF,TGTGCCAGCAGTTTAGCGGGTCTGGGGGCGAGCACTGAAGCTTTCTTT
.,TRBJ1-2,.,TRBV9,CASSTLDGRGYTF,TGTGCCAGCAGCACCTTGGACGGTCGCGGCTACACCTTC
many,TRBJ2-2,.,TRBV24-1,CATSRRASPVGELFF,TGTGCCACCAGTCGCCGGGCCTCGCCGGTGGGGGAGCTGTTTTTT
many,TRBJ1-2,.,TRBV10-3,CAISEGAIGGYGYTF,TGTGCCATCAGTGAGGGCGCAATTGGGGGCTATGGCTACACCTTC
many,TRBJ1-1,.,TRBV5-6,CASSLAMYKEAFF,TGTGCCAGCAGCTTGGCCATGTACAAAGAAGCTTTCTTT
.,TRBJ1-1,.,TRBV6-1,CASRNSRRPVGTEAFF,TGTGCCAGCAGGAACAGTCGACGGCCCGTGGGCACTGAAGCTTTCTTT
many,TRBJ2-1,TRBD1,TRBV7-2,CASSSPGQPDNEQFF,TGTGCCAGCAGCTCCCCGGGACAGCCAGATAATGAGCAGTTCTTC
many,TRBJ2-3,TRBD2,TRBV20-1,CSATRPGGTITDTQYF,TGCAGTGCTACGAGGCCGGGGGGGACGATCACAGATACGCAGTATTTT
many,TRBJ1-5,TRBD1,TRBV10-3,CAIKGQANQPQHF,TGTGCCATCAAGGGACAGGCCAATCAGCCCCAGCATTTT
few,TRBJ2-3,TRBD1,TRBV5-1,CASSLQGNSGTDTQYF,TGCGCCAGCAGCTTACAGGGGAATTCGGGCACAGATACGCAGTATTTT
.,TRBJ2-1,.,TRBV7-6,CASSLAKGFGSGEQFF,TGTGCCAGCAGCTTAGCAAAAGGATTTGGGAGCGGTGAGCAGTTCTTC
many,TRBJ2-1,TRBD2,TRBV7-2,CASSLPSSREGVAQFF,TGTGCCAGCAGCCTTCCCAGTTCGCGGGAGGGCGTAGCGCAGTTCTTC
many,TRBJ1-3,.,TRBV5-1,CASSYNPTGLSGNTIYF,TGCGCCAGCAGCTACAATCCCACAGGACTCTCTGGAAACACCATATATTTT
many,TRBJ1-2,TRBD1,TRBV20-1,CSATTGGTKGYGYTF,TGCAGTGCTACGACAGGGGGCACCAAGGGGTATGGCTACACCTTC
.,TRBJ2-3,.,TRBV5-1,CASSSSSSASTDTQYF,TGCGCCAGCAGCTCGTCTTCTAGTGCTAGCACAGATACGCAGTATTTT
many,TRBJ2-5,.,TRBV20-1,CSARLEETQYF,TGCAGTGCTAGACTAGAAGAGACCCAGTACTTC
many,TRBJ1-1,.,TRBV20-1,CSAKRQLHGTRTLGAFF,TGCAGTGCGAAGAGACAGCTACACGGGACTCGAACACTCGGGGCTTTCTTT
many,TRBJ2-5,.,TRBV7-2,CASSFNGGAETQYF,TGTGCCAGCAGCTTTAATGGGGGTGCGGAGACCCAGTACTTC
many,TRBJ2-6,.,TRBV5-1,CASSRQPGLQYSGANVLTF,TGCGCCAGCAGCCGTCAACCCGGGTTGCAATACTCTGGGGCCAACGTCCTGACTTTC
many,TRBJ2-7,.,TRBV20-1,CSARDLGGMNEQYF,TGCAGTGCTAGAGATCTAGGGGGGATGAACGAGCAGTACTTC
many,TRBJ2-5,.,TRBV9,CASSATGAETQYF,TGTGCCAGCAGCGCCACGGGAGCGGAGACCCAGTACTTC
many,TRBJ1-2,.,TRBV7-2,CASSLGAGLLYGYTF,TGTGCCAGCAGCTTAGGGGCAGGGCTTCTCTATGGCTACACCTTC
.,TRBJ2-2,.,TRBV7-9,CASSLWAVANTGELFF,TGTGCCAGCAGCTTATGGGCCGTAGCGAACACCGGGGAGCTGTTTTTT